Each of the 28 T cell receptor beta chains below was sequenced from the same sample in a study of cytomegalovirus exposure and HLA in healthy donors. 60 Vbeta and 13 Jbeta primers were used in PCR. The table came from immunoSEQ multiplex PCR; TCRdb's copy has only in-frame clones and leaves some out. The table shows about 130,000 clones, with just over 70% occurring only once. Sequenced sample: PBMCs. The receptors originated from a woman aged 55-70 years in good health and CMV-seropositive.

As regards this clone: This likely comes from a read error, as the CDR3 has no conserved phenylalanine or tryptophan at its end. No DNA is shown, since the ends of the CDR3 on it are uncertain; the CDR3 is the one TCRdb lists. The V and J genes are TRBV30 and TRBJ1-3; the table's D call TRBD1 went unverified against the DNA. The germline V gene has CDR1 GTSNPN and CDR2 SVGIG (reference sequence). The CDR3 totals 14 residues, both ends included. This CDR3 is CAWSRSLLRDRDHG.

This sequence joins TRBV2 and TRBJ1-5; the D gene is possibly TRBD1 (5 bases). Germline V gene data show CDR1 as SNHLY and CDR2 as FYNNEI. V was cut by 5 bases and J by 1 base, with 18 bases left in between. The CDR3 is made up of 17 amino acids. CDR3 sequence (DNA): TGTGCCAGCAGTCCTTATTTTGACAGACGGAGCAATCAGCCCCAGCATTTT. It is translated as CASSPYFDRRSNQPQHF. Supplemented by reference TRBV2 and TRBJ1-5, the full variable domain reads EPEVTQTPSHQVTQMGQEVILRCVPISNHLYFYWYRQILGQKVEFLVSFYNNEISEKSEIFDDQFSVERPDGSNFTLKIRSTKLEDSAMYFCASSPYFDRRSNQPQHFGDGTRLSIL.

The V and J genes are TRBV27 and TRBJ2-3; no clear D. V was clipped by 4 bases and J by 5 bases, with 7 bases between them. The CDR3 spans 12 residues. Germline V gene lookup returns CDR1 MNHEY and CDR2 SMNVEV (reference sequence). The CDR3 coding sequence is TGTGCCAGCAGTTGGCCGGGAGATACGCAGTATTTT. The encoded protein is CASSWPGDTQYF.

The chain uses TRBV7-9 and TRBJ1-6; D is unclear. The CDR3 spans 11 residues. The germline gives CDR1 SEHNR, CDR2 FQNEAQ (reference sequence). V was cut by 3 bases and J by 12 bases, with 6 bases left in between. The CDR3 spells CASSFGEPLHF. CDR3 DNA: TGTGCCAGCAGCTTCGGGGAACCCCTCCACTTT. The entire variable domain, with the rest obtained from reference TRBV7-9 and TRBJ1-6, is as follows: DTGVSQNPRHKITKRGQNVTFRCDPISEHNRLYWYRQTLGQGPEFLTYFQNEAQLEKSRLLSDRFSAERPKGSFSTLEIQRTEQGDSAMYLCASSFGEPLHFGNGTRLTVT.

This clone was detected only a few times. The CDR3 loop is CASSSYREEQFF. The CDR3 DNA follows: TGTGCCAGCAGCTCCTACCGGGAAGAGCAGTTCTTC. The chain employs TRBV5-6 and TRBJ2-1; tentatively, D is TRBD2 (5 bases). Trimming shortened V by 3 bases and J by 10 bases, and 11 bases separated the two germline ends. The CDR3 sequence is 12 residues long. Germline lookup yields CDR1 SGHDT and CDR2 YYEEEE.

Worth noting for this clone: The junction departs from germline at one end; a sequencing error may be responsible. The chain joins TRBV7-7 to TRBJ2-7; TRBD1 is a possible D gene (6 bases). Germline V gene sequence: CDR1 SSHAT, CDR2 FNYEAQ (reference sequence). There are 15 residues in the CDR3. The CDR3 sequence: CASSLRAGDHYEQYF. As DNA, the CDR3 is TGTGCTAGCAGCTTAAGGGCAGGGGACCACTACGAGCAGTACTTC.

V and J are TRBV4-1 and TRBJ2-3; 13 bases match TRBD2. V was clipped by 4 bases and J by 7 bases; unmatched bases: 8. Per germline, CDR1 MGHRA and CDR2 YSYEKL. The CDR3 has 16 amino acids. Written as DNA, the CDR3 is TGCGCCAGCAGCCCCCTGACTAGCGGGGGGCCCAATACGCAGTATTTT. Protein: CASSPLTSGGPNTQYF.

The genes are TRBV10-1 and TRBJ2-1; 9 bases align to TRBD2. Losses at the gene ends were 2 bases for V and 2 bases for J; bases not matched to a gene: 10. CDR1 is WNHNN and CDR2 is SYGVQD in the germline V gene (reference sequence). The CDR3 runs 18 residues. CDR3 loop: CASSELSSGVLTYNEQFF. For the CDR3, the DNA is TGCGCCAGCAGTGAGCTCTCTAGCGGGGTCTTAACCTACAATGAGCAGTTCTTC.

This clone appeared a few times. The CDR3: CASSQRAGSETQYF. The CDR3 nucleotides are TGTGCCAGCAGCCAGAGGGCGGGGTCGGAGACCCAGTACTTC. The genes are TRBV5-5 and TRBJ2-5; D perhaps matches TRBD2 (6 bases). The length of the CDR3 is 14 residues. The germline V gene has CDR1 SGHKS and CDR2 YYEKEE (reference sequence). V dropped 4 bases and J dropped 5 bases, with 15 bases sitting between them.

In this sample, this clone turned up once. This chain links TRBV5-4 with TRBJ1-1; 11 bases are a match to TRBD1. Germline assignment: CDR1 SGHNT and CDR2 YYREEE (reference sequence). J was trimmed by 4 bases and V by 3 bases; bases with no gene match: 2. The CDR3 loop spans 14 amino acids. The CDR3 sequence is CASSWGQGVTEAFF. CDR3 coding DNA: TGTGCCAGCAGCTGGGGACAGGGGGTCACTGAAGCTTTCTTT.

This sequence joins TRBV10-3 and TRBJ2-3; D ambiguous. Per the germline V gene, CDR1 is ENHRY and CDR2 is SYGVKD. V was pared by 4 bases and J by 2 bases, with 7 bases between. This CDR3 has 13 residues. This CDR3 is CAISVSTTDTQYF. For the CDR3, the DNA is TGTGCCATCAGTGTATCTACCACAGATACGCAGTATTTT.

This clone was detected a few times. The gene calls are TRBV6-1 and TRBJ1-2; TRBD1 might be the D (5 bases). V dropped 5 bases and J dropped 7 bases, with 17 bases sitting between them. CDR1 is MNHNS, CDR2 SASEGT, per germline. The CDR3 length is 14 residues. CDR3 in DNA: TGTGCCAGCAGTATAAGGGGCCCAGGGTCTGGCTACACCTTC. Residues: CASSIRGPGSGYTF.

The chain employs TRBV27 and TRBJ1-5; TRBD1 matches 8 bases. Unmatched junction bases numbered 13, after V lost 6 bases and J lost 9 bases. The CDR3 totals 15 residues. Per the germline V gene, CDR1 is MNHEY and CDR2 is SMNVEV (reference sequence). DNA of the CDR3: TGTGCCAGCAGCCCCCTCGGACAGGGTGTCGGGCCCCAGCATTTT. As protein: CASSPLGQGVGPQHF.

The chain recombines TRBV10-3 with TRBJ1-2; 8 bases line up with TRBD1. The CDR3 is made up of 15 amino acids. V shed 4 bases and J 4 bases; nucleotides not matched to a gene: 8. Germline V gene lookup returns CDR1 ENHRY and CDR2 SYGVKD. This CDR3 is CAISAGGGQGYGYTF. CDR3 DNA sequence: TGTGCCATCAGTGCAGGGGGCGGCCAGGGCTATGGCTACACCTTC.

The chain carries TRBV28 and TRBJ2-5; 7 bases agree with TRBD1. Trimming took 7 bases from V and 4 from J; bases not matched to a gene: 3. The CDR3 has 12 amino acids. CDR1 and CDR2 from the germline V gene are MDHEN and SYDVKM. The CDR3 sequence: CASKGGLETQYF. The DNA of the CDR3 is TGTGCCAGCAAAGGGGGCCTAGAGACCCAGTACTTC. The complete variable domain, with remaining parts taken from reference TRBV28 and TRBJ2-5, reads DVKVTQSSRYLVKRTGEKVFLECVQDMDHENMFWYRQDPGLGLRLIYFSYDVKMKEKGDIPEGYSVSREKKERFSLILESASTNQTSMYLCASKGGLETQYFGPGTRLLVL.

The gene calls are TRBV9 and TRBJ2-7; D is perhaps TRBD2 (5 bases). This CDR3 is 15 amino acids long. The V gene's germline CDR1 is SGDLS and CDR2 YYNGEE. Trimming shortened V by 4 bases and J by 9 bases, and 23 bases separated the two germline ends. CDR3 loop: CASSTHPSPGSGQYF. In nucleotides, the CDR3 is TGTGCCAGCAGCACCCATCCCTCCCCGGGGAGCGGGCAGTACTTC.

This clone was seen just once. V usage is TRBV7-3 and J usage is TRBJ2-7; 9 bases agree with TRBD2. The CDR3 totals 14 residues. The germline gives CDR1 SGHTA, CDR2 FQGTGA. Trimming cost V 2 bases and J 5 bases; bases outside gene matches: 4. CDR3 region: CASSLAGGPNEQYF. As DNA, the CDR3 is TGTGCCAGCAGCTTAGCGGGGGGGCCGAACGAGCAGTACTTC.

The chain carries TRBV14 and TRBJ2-2; TRBD2 aligns across 14 bases. Germline-derived CDR1 and CDR2 are SGHDN and FVKESK. V lost 5 bases, J lost 0 bases, and 2 bases stayed unmatched. The CDR3 consists of 17 residues. In DNA, the CDR3 is TGTGCCAGCAGCATGACTAGCGGGGGGGCGAACACCGGGGAGCTGTTTTTT. The encoded protein is CASSMTSGGANTGELFF.

The table lists this clone with a few counts. The chain links TRBV7-3 to TRBJ1-1; a weak D match, TRBD1 (6 bases). V lost 5 bases, J lost 0 bases, and 13 bases lay in between. Germline V gene data show CDR1 as SGHTA and CDR2 as FQGTGA. The CDR3 loop spans 15 amino acids. In nucleotides, the CDR3 is TGTGCCAGCAGCCCCGCGGGGGCTCTGAACACTGAAGCTTTCTTT. Protein sequence: CASSPAGALNTEAFF.

The rearrangement links TRBV5-6 to TRBJ2-6; tentatively, D is TRBD1 (6 bases). The CDR3 covers 16 residues. Germline V CDR1 and CDR2: SGHDT, YYEEEE. The germline V and J ends were trimmed by 4 bases and 0 bases, with 11 bases remaining between them. The CDR3 is CASSPTGLSGANVLTF. The CDR3 region has the DNA TGTGCCAGCAGCCCGACAGGCCTCTCTGGGGCCAACGTCCTGACTTTC.

V and J are TRBV6-1 and TRBJ2-5, with 8 bases identical to TRBD1. The CDR3 spans 14 residues. Unmatched junction bases numbered 6, after V lost 4 bases and J lost 5 bases. CDR1 is MNHNS, CDR2 SASEGT, per germline. The CDR3 spells CASSVQGARETQYF. The CDR3 DNA reads TGTGCCAGCAGTGTTCAGGGGGCTAGGGAGACCCAGTACTTC.

This clone was seen a handful of times. The chain combines TRBV5-8 with TRBJ2-5; 14 nucleotides match TRBD2. CDR3 length equals 20 residues. Germline V gives CDR1 SGHTS, CDR2 YDEGEE. Trimming removed 4 bases from V and 1 base from J; junction bases left unmatched: 15. The CDR3, as DNA: TGTGCCAGCAGCCCCGGGACTAGCGGGGGCCCTTTCTATTTCCAAGAGACCCAGTACTTC. Translating gives CASSPGTSGGPFYFQETQYF.

A single count supports this clone. The J gene is TRBJ1-2, the V gene TRBV29-1; D remains unclear. V gave up 1 base and J gave up 4 bases, with 4 bases separating them. The CDR3 is 11 residues long. Germline CDR1 reads SQVTM; CDR2 reads ANQGSEA. DNA for the CDR3: TGCAGCGTTGAAGTCCTCTATGGCTACACCTTC. Amino acids: CSVEVLYGYTF.

The gene calls are TRBV6-6 and TRBJ2-7; 13 positions agree with TRBD2. From germline, CDR1 is MNHNY and CDR2 SVGAGI (reference sequence). Unmatched junction bases numbered 2, after V lost 2 bases and J lost 4 bases. This CDR3 spans 15 amino acids. The CDR3 loop is CASSYATSGGYEQYF. For the CDR3, the DNA is TGTGCCAGCAGTTACGCGACTAGCGGGGGGTACGAGCAGTACTTC.

V usage is TRBV6-5 and J usage is TRBJ1-1, with TRBD1 matching over 8 bases. J lost 5 bases, V lost 4 bases, and 6 bases had no gene match. The CDR3 totals 14 residues. Looked up from germline, CDR1 is MNHEY and CDR2 is SVGAGI. The CDR3, as DNA: TGTGCCAGCAGTTCCAGGGGGCAGGGAACTGAAGCTTTCTTT. Translating gives CASSSRGQGTEAFF.

The chain links TRBV2 to TRBJ2-7, with TRBD1 matching 9 bases. Germline V gives CDR1 SNHLY, CDR2 FYNNEI. The junction had 4 bases not matched to a gene; V was cut back by 6 bases and J by 1 base. The CDR3 consists of 14 residues. The CDR3 DNA follows: TGTGCCAGCAGCCAAGGACAGGGGTCCTACGAGCAGTACTTC. Its translation: CASSQGQGSYEQYF.

The rearrangement uses TRBV5-8 and TRBJ1-4; 8 nucleotides agree with TRBD1. From germline, CDR1 is SGHTS and CDR2 YDEGEE. J lost 7 bases, V lost 5 bases, and 16 bases had no gene match. The CDR3 runs to 17 residues. CDR3: CASSLGQGAVRGEKLFF. In nucleotides, the CDR3 is TGTGCCAGCAGTTTAGGGCAGGGGGCTGTTCGAGGTGAAAAACTGTTTTTT.

The V gene is TRBV19, the J gene TRBJ2-1, with D perhaps matching TRBD1 (5 bases). The length of the CDR3 is 15 residues. The germline CDR1 and CDR2 sequences are LNHDA and SQIVND (reference sequence). Trimming cost V 5 bases and J 9 bases, with 20 bases left between them. In nucleotides, the CDR3 is TGTGCCAGTAGTCTCCCGAGCCTAGGGGTGGGTGAGCAGTTCTTC. Encoded protein: CASSLPSLGVGEQFF. Together with reference TRBV19 and TRBJ2-1, the CDR3 gives the full variable domain: DGGITQSPKYLFRKEGQNVTLSCEQNLNHDAMYWYRQDPGQGLRLIYYSQIVNDFQKGDIAEGYSVSREKKESFPLTVTSAQKNPTAFYLCASSLPSLGVGEQFFGPGTRLTVL.